This T cell receptor (beta chain) was obtained from a study of Ad26.COV2.S vaccination and SARS-CoV-2 variants. Study information: The COV1001 Ad26.COV2.S trial arm included the donor. General study results and limits: Breadth of non-spike TCRs did not differ between vaccinees and placebo recipients.

To note about this clone: What it recognizes is unknown.

The germline V and J ends were trimmed by 2 bases and 4 bases, with 8 bases remaining between them. This CDR3 contains 13 residues. The treatment here: about 20 received Ad26.COV2.S at low or high dose, single or two shots; about 5 received placebo; per-sample allocation not given. Specimens were obtained on day 63 following the first vaccine or placebo injection. In Boston, an adult donor aged 18-55 years took part. Vaccine was an Ad26 vector expressing Wuhan-strain SARS-CoV-2 spike. Clones were read by immunoSEQ multiplex PCR, and TCRdb kept only the in-frame ones, dropping some. In the table there are roughly 680,000 clones, 70% to 90% of which are singletons.

The chain combines TRBV12-3 or TRBV12-4 with TRBJ1-2; D might be TRBD1 (6 bases). This sequence was found in a person aged 18-60 years who received the Ad26.COV2.S COVID-19 vaccine or a placebo. The sequencing here drew on peripheral blood, taken in a trial of Ad26.COV2.S vaccine versus placebo. CDR3 coding DNA: TGTGCCAGCAGTTTAAGGGGGGGCTATGGCTACACCTTC. This codes for CASSLRGGYGYTF.